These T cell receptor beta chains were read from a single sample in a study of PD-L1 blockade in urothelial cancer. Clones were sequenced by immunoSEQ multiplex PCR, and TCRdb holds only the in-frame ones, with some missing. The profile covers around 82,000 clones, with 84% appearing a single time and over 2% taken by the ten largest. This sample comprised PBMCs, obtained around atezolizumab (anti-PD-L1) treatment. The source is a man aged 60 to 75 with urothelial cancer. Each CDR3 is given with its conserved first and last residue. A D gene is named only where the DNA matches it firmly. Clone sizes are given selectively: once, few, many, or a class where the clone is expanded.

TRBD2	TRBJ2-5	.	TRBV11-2	TGTGCCAGCAGCAGGGGACTAGCGGGCCAAGAGACCCAGTACTTC	CASSRGLAGQETQYF
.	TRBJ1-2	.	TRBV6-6	TGTGCCAGCAGTTCCGGAGGGGTCTATGGCTACACCTTC	CASSSGGVYGYTF
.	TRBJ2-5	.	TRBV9	TGTGCCAGCGGGCTACAGGGCCCTCAAGAGACCCAGTACTTC	CASGLQGPQETQYF
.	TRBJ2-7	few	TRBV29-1	TGCAGCGTAGCGACGACTCTTAACGAGCAGTACTTC	CSVATTLNEQYF
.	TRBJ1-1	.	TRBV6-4	TGTGCCAGCAGTTCCACAGGGTTTACTGAAGCTTTCTTT	CASSSTGFTEAFF
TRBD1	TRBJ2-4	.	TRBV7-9	TGTGCCAGCAGCTGGACAGGGGCCGGTGGGAACATTCAGTACTTC	CASSWTGAGGNIQYF
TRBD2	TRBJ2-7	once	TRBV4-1	TGCGCCAGCAGCCAGAGGTCAGGACTAGCGGGAGGCGGACAGTACTTC	CASSQRSGLAGGGQYF
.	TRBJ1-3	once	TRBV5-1	TGCGCCAGCCAGGAGCAGGGAATGAGCTCCGGAAACACCATATATTTT	CASQEQGMSSGNTIYF
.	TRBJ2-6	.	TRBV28	TGTGCCAGCAGTTTACAGGGATCCGGGGCCAACGTCCTGACTTTC	CASSLQGSGANVLTF
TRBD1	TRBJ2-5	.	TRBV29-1	TGCAGCGTTGATTTTTTTGGACAGGGGGCAGAGACCCAGTACTTC	CSVDFFGQGAETQYF
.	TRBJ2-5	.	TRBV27	TGTGCCAGCAGTTTTACATTGTGGGAGACCCAGTACTTC	CASSFTLWETQYF
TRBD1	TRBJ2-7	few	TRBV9	TGTGCCAGCAGCGTAGGAACTGGGACAGGGCGCACCTACGAGCAGTACTTC	CASSVGTGTGRTYEQYF
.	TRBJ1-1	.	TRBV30	TGTGCCTGGTCGACTCGACTGCGGAACACTGAAGCTTTCTTT	CAWSTRLRNTEAFF
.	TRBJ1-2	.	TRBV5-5	TGTGCCAGCAGCCCGGATTGGGGGCGATCTAACTATGGCTACACCTTC	CASSPDWGRSNYGYTF
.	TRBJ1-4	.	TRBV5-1	TGCCCGCAGAAGGTACTAGAAAAACTGTTTTTT	CPQKVLEKLFF
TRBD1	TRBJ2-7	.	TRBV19	TGTGCCAGTAGTATCCGACAGGGGGCAATCTCCTACGAGCAGTACTTC	CASSIRQGAISYEQYF
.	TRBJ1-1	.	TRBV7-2	TGTGCCAGCAGTTCGAGTGCGATGAACACTGAAGCTTTCTTT	CASSSSAMNTEAFF
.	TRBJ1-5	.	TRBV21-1	TGTGCCAGCAGCAAACAGCGGGATGGCGGCAATCAGCCCCAGCATTTT	CASSKQRDGGNQPQHF